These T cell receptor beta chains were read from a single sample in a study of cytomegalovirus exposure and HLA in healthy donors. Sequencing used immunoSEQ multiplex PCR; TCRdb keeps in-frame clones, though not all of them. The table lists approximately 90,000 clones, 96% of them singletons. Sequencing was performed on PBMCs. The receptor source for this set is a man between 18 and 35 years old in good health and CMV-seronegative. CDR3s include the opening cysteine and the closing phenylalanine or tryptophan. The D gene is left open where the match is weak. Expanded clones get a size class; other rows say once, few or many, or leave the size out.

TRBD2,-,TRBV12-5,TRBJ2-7,CASGLGSGRDYEQYF,TGTGCTAGTGGTTTGGGGAGCGGGAGAGACTACGAGCAGTACTTC
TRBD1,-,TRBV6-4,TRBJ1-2,CASSDSLGGALF,TGTGCCAGCAGTGATTCCTTAGGGGGCGCCCTCTTC
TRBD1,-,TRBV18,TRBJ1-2,CASSPLTGPFGGYTF,TGTGCCAGCTCACCACTGACAGGGCCTTTTGGTGGCTACACCTTC
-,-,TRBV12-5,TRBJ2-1,CASGRSSDNEQFF,TGTGCTAGTGGCCGCTCTAGCGACAATGAGCAGTTCTTC
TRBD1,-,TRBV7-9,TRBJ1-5,CASSRGTGSFNQPQHF,TGTGCCAGCAGCCGAGGGACAGGGTCCTTCAATCAGCCCCAGCATTTT
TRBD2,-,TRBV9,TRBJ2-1,CASSVEGSGTYNEQFF,TGTGCCAGCAGCGTAGAAGGTAGCGGGACCTACAATGAGCAGTTCTTC
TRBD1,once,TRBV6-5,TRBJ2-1,CASRRDRSSYNEQFF,TGTGCCAGCAGGCGGGACAGGAGCTCCTACAATGAGCAGTTCTTC
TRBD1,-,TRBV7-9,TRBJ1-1,CASSYDRGEAFF,TGTGCCAGCAGCTACGACAGGGGAGAAGCTTTCTTT
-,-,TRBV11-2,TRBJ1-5,CASSLEVGVPQHF,TGTGCCAGCAGCTTAGAAGTCGGGGTGCCCCAGCATTTT
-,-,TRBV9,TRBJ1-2,CASSVVSGDNYGYTF,TGTGCCAGCAGCGTAGTGTCAGGGGATAACTATGGCTACACCTTC
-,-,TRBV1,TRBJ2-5,CTSSRGLAGGRGETQYF,TGCACCAGCAGCCGCGGACTAGCGGGAGGACGAGGGGAGACCCAGTACTTC
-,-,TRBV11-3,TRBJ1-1,CASSLGRDFRNTEAFF,TGTGCCAGCAGCTTAGGCAGGGACTTTAGGAACACTGAAGCTTTCTTT
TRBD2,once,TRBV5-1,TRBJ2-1,CASSSRLAGNYNEQFF,TGCGCCAGCAGCTCCCGACTAGCGGGAAACTACAATGAGCAGTTCTTC
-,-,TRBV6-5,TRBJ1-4,CASRLGLMGEKLFF,TGTGCCAGCAGGCTGGGACTGATGGGTGAAAAACTGTTTTTT
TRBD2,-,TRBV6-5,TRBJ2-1,CASSRLAGTYNEQFF,TGTGCCAGCAGTCGACTAGCGGGAACCTACAATGAGCAGTTCTTC
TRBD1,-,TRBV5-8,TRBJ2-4,CASSLSGGRQNIQYF,TGTGCCAGCAGCTTGTCAGGGGGCAGGCAAAACATTCAGTACTTC
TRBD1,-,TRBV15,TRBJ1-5,CATSREFGTGNNQPQHF,TGTGCCACCAGCAGAGAGTTTGGGACAGGGAACAATCAGCCCCAGCATTTT
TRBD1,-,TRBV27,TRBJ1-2,CASSSPLRDRLSGNGYTF,TGTGCCAGCAGTTCACCCCTCAGGGACAGGTTGTCTGGTAATGGCTACACCTTC
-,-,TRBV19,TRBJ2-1,CASSSTVYGQFF,TGTGCCAGTAGTTCGACAGTCTACGGGCAGTTCTTC
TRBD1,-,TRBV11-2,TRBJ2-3,CASSLAGGSTDTQYF,TGTGCCAGCAGCTTAGCAGGGGGCAGCACAGATACGCAGTATTTT
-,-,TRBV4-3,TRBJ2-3,CASSRLALGTDTQYF,TGCGCCAGCAGCCGGCTAGCGCTAGGTACAGATACGCAGTATTTT
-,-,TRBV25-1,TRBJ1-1,CASSVAGVVAFF,TGTGCCAGCAGTGTGGCAGGGGTGGTTGCTTTCTTT
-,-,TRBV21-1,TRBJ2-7,CASSEGLAGVGEQYF,TGTGCCAGCAGCGAGGGACTAGCGGGAGTGGGGGAGCAGTACTTC
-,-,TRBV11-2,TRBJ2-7,CASSLTGAGGPYEQYF,TGTGCCAGCAGCTTAACAGGGGCCGGGGGTCCCTACGAGCAGTACTTC
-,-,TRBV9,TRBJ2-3,CASSAGSGVSTDTQYF,TGTGCCAGCAGCGCGGGTAGCGGAGTTAGCACAGATACGCAGTATTTT
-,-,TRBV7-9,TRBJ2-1,CASSLALASREQFF,TGTGCCAGCAGCTTAGCGTTGGCTAGCCGCGAGCAGTTCTTC
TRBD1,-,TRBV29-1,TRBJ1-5,CSVVQGDVRQPQHF,TGCAGCGTTGTACAGGGGGATGTTCGGCAGCCCCAGCATTTT
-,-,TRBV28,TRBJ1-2,CASSLGGHLIGGYTF,TGTGCCAGCAGTCTTGGCGGACACCTGATTGGAGGCTACACCTTC
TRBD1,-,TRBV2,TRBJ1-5,CASSGDRGKPQHF,TGTGCCAGCAGTGGCGACAGGGGGAAGCCCCAGCATTTT
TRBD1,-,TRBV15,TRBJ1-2,CATSGQGPYGYTF,TGTGCCACCAGCGGACAGGGACCATATGGCTACACCTTC
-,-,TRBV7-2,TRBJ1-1,CASSLVSLNTEAFF,TGTGCCAGCAGCTTAGTTTCTTTGAACACTGAAGCTTTCTTT
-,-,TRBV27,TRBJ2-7,CASSFPGLGGGEQYF,TGTGCCAGCAGTTTCCCCGGCCTGGGAGGGGGAGAGCAGTACTTC
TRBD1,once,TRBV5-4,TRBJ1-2,CASSRVGQEALPNYGYTF,TGTGCCAGCAGCCGCGTTGGACAGGAGGCATTACCTAACTATGGCTACACCTTC
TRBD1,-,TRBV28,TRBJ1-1,CASMGTGLGNTEAFF,TGTGCCAGCATGGGGACAGGGTTGGGGAACACTGAAGCTTTCTTT
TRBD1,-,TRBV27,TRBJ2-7,CASSFSGTGSYEQYF,TGTGCCAGCAGTTTTTCCGGGACAGGGTCGTACGAGCAGTACTTC
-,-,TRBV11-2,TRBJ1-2,CASSLSRGGYTF,TGTGCCAGCAGCTTAAGCCGGGGTGGCTACACCTTC
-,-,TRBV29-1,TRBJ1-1,CSVEGSQYEAFF,TGCAGCGTTGAAGGCAGTCAATATGAAGCTTTCTTT
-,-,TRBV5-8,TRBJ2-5,CASSLTLETQYF,TGTGCCAGCAGCTTGACTCTGGAGACCCAGTACTTC
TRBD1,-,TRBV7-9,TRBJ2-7,CASSQPGQGYEQYF,TGTGCCAGCAGCCAGCCGGGACAGGGCTACGAGCAGTACTTC
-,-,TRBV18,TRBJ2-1,CASSPDRYEQFF,TGTGCCAGCTCACCTGACAGGTATGAGCAGTTCTTC
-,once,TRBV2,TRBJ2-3,CAGNGASGTDTQYF,TGTGCCGGCAACGGGGCTAGCGGCACAGATACGCAGTATTTT
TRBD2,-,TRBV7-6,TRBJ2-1,CASSLIAPNFGRAANEQFF,TGTGCCAGCAGCTTAATTGCCCCTAACTTCGGGAGGGCCGCCAATGAGCAGTTCTTC
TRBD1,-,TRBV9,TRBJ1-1,CASSGRQGAGTEAFF,TGTGCCAGCAGCGGGCGACAGGGGGCGGGGACTGAAGCTTTCTTT
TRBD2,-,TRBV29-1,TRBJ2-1,CSVEVVGTSVGNEQFF,TGCAGCGTTGAGGTGGTTGGGACTAGCGTAGGTAATGAGCAGTTCTTC
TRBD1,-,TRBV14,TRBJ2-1,CASRRQGNNEQFF,TGTGCCAGCAGGCGACAGGGCAACAATGAGCAGTTCTTC
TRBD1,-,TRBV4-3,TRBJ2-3,CASSQVLGQGLYF,TGCGCCAGCAGCCAAGTCCTTGGACAGGGGCTGTATTTT
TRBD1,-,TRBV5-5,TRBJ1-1,CASSTGGYSTEAFF,TGTGCCAGCAGCACAGGGGGCTATAGTACTGAAGCTTTCTTT
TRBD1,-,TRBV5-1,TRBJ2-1,CASSLVTGGQPSSYNEQFF,TGCGCCAGCAGCTTGGTCACAGGGGGCCAACCTAGCTCCTACAATGAGCAGTTCTTC
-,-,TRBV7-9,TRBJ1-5,CASSTGRRGVNQPQHF,TGTGCCAGCAGCACGGGACGCCGGGGGGTTAATCAGCCCCAGCATTTT
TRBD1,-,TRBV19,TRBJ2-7,CASSFTGQGTSYEQYF,TGTGCCAGTAGTTTTACGGGACAGGGAACCAGCTACGAGCAGTACTTC
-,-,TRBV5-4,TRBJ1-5,CASSLDPGNQPQHF,TGTGCCAGCAGTTTGGACCCAGGCAATCAGCCCCAGCATTTT
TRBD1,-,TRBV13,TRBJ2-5,CASSFRDRAAGAQYF,TGTGCCAGCAGCTTCCGGGACAGGGCGGCTGGAGCCCAGTACTTC
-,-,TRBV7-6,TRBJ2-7,CASSSHIGGGEQYF,TGTGCCAGCAGCTCCCATATCGGAGGAGGCGAGCAGTACTTC
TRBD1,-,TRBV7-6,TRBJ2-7,CASSLSRTGSHEQYF,TGTGCCAGCAGCTTAAGCCGGACAGGGTCCCACGAGCAGTACTTC
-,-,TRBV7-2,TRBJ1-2,CASSLNGGRGYGYTF,TGTGCCAGCAGCTTAAACGGAGGCCGTGGCTATGGCTACACCTTC
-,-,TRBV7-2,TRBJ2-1,CASSLGRARDNEQFF,TGTGCCAGCAGCTTAGGGAGGGCCCGGGACAATGAGCAGTTCTTC
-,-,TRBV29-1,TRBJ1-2,CSVRRSVVTGIGYTF,TGCAGCGTTCGCCGTTCAGTCGTCACGGGTATCGGCTACACCTTC